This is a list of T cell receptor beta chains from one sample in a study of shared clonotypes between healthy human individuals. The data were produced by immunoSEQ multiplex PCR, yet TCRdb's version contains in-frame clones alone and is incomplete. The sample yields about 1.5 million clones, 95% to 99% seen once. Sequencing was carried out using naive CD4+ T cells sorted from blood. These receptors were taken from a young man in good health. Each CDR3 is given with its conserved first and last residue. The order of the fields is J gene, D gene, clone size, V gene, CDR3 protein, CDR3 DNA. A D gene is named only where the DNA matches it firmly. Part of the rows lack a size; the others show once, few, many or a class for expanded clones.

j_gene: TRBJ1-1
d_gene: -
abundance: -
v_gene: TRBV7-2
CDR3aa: CASSPRMNTEAFF
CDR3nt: TGTGCCAGCAGCCCCCGGATGAACACTGAAGCTTTCTTT

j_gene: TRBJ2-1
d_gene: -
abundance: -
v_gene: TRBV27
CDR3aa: CASSLSRVGLSYNEQFF
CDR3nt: TGTGCCAGCAGTTTATCGCGGGTGGGGCTCTCCTACAATGAGCAGTTCTTC

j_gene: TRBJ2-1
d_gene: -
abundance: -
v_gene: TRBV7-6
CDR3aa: CASSFGRTYNEQFF
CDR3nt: TGTGCCAGCAGCTTCGGGCGTACCTACAATGAGCAGTTCTTC

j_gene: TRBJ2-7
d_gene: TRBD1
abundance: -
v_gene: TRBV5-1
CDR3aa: CASSLGWDSYEQYF
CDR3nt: TGCGCCAGCAGCTTGGGCTGGGACAGCTACGAGCAGTACTTC

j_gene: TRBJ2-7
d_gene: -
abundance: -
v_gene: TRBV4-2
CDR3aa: CASSQAGTTTYEQYF
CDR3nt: TGTGCCAGCAGCCAGGCCGGGACAACCACCTACGAGCAGTACTTC

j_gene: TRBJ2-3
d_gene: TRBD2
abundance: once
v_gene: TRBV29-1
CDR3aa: CSVYSPRRLAGGPITTDTQYF
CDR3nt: TGCAGCGTCTATAGTCCCCGGCGACTAGCGGGAGGGCCGATCACCACAGATACGCAGTATTTT

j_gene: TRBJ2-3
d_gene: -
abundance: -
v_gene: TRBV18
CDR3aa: CASSPYQGPDTQYF
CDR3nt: TGTGCCAGCTCACCCTACCAGGGGCCAGATACGCAGTATTTT

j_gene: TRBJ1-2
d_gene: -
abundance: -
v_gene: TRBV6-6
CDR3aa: CASSSGLSDGYTF
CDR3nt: TGTGCCAGCAGCTCGGGTCTTTCGGATGGCTACACCTTC

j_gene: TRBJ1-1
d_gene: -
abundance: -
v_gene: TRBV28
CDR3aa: CASSLTPLTGAGAEAFF
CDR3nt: TGTGCCAGCAGTCTCACCCCCCTGACGGGGGCGGGAGCTGAAGCTTTCTTT

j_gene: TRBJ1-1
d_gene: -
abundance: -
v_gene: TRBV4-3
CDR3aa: CASSQDLAGGTVNTEAFF
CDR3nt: TGCGCCAGCAGCCAAGATTTGGCGGGGGGAACCGTGAACACTGAAGCTTTCTTT

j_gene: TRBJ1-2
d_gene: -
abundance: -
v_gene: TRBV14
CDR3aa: CASREMGSGYTF
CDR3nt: TGTGCCAGCAGGGAAATGGGGTCTGGCTACACCTTC

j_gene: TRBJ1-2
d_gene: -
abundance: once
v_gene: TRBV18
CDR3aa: CASSRPTRDGYTF
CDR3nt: TGTGCCAGCTCACGCCCGACAAGGGATGGCTACACCTTC

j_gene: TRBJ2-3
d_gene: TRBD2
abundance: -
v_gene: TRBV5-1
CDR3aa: CASSRLSGSADTQYF
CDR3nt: TGCGCCAGCAGCCGTCTGAGCGGGAGCGCAGATACGCAGTATTTT

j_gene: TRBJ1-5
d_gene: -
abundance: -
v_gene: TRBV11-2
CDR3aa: CASSRGPNQPQHF
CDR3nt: TGTGCCAGCAGCCGGGGACCCAATCAGCCCCAGCATTTT

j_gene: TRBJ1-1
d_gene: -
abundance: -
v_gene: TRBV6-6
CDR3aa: CASRRQPLNTEAFF
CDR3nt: TGTGCCAGCAGGAGACAGCCACTGAACACTGAAGCTTTCTTT

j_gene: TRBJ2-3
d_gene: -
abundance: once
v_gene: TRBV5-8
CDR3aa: CCPAGKRGTDTQYF
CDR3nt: TGTTGCCCGGCGGGCAAAAGGGGGACAGATACGCAGTATTTT

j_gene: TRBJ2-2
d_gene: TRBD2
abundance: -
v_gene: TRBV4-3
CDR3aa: CASSQVGGRTSGSLGELFF
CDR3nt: TGCGCCAGCAGCCAAGTTGGCGGAAGGACTAGCGGGAGTTTGGGGGAGCTGTTTTTT

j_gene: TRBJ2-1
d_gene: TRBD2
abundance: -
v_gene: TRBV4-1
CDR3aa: CASSQRQSGRGSYNEQFF
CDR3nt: TGCGCCAGCAGCCAACGCCAGAGCGGGAGGGGTTCCTACAATGAGCAGTTCTTC

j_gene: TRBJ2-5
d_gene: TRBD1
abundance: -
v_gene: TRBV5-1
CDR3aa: CASSVVGTGNQETQYF
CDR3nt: TGCGCCAGCAGCGTGGTCGGGACAGGGAACCAAGAGACCCAGTACTTC

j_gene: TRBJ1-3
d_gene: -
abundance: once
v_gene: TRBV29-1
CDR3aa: CSVGTPSGNTIYF
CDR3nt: TGCAGCGTTGGGACACCATCTGGAAACACCATATATTTT

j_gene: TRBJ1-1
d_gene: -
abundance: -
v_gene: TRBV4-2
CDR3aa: CASSQEVGRRTEAFF
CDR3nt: TGTGCCAGCAGCCAAGAAGTAGGCAGGAGGACTGAAGCTTTCTTT

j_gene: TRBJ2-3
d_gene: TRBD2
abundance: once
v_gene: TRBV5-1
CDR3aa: CASSSGLAGGITSTDTQYF
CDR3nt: TGCGCCAGCAGCTCCGGACTAGCGGGAGGGATCACTAGCACAGATACGCAGTATTTT